A selection of T cell receptor beta chains follows, all from one sample in a study of T cell changes during pregnancy in multiple sclerosis. Profiling relied on immunoSEQ multiplex PCR, and the TCRdb table lists in-frame clones only, not all of them. The sample records about 75,000 clones, around 94% being singletons. The sequencing here drew on CD4+ T cells from peripheral blood mononuclear cells, taken after pregnancy. Every receptor here comes from a female donor with multiple sclerosis, enrolled in a pregnancy study. Each CDR3 is given with its conserved first and last residue. Each record gives: CDR3 protein, D gene, V gene, J gene. A D gene is named only where the DNA matches it firmly.

CDR3aa: CASSPGLAGGYEQYF
d_gene: TRBD2
v_gene: TRBV5-1
j_gene: TRBJ2-7

CDR3aa: CASSIESGRVFNEQFF
d_gene: TRBD2
v_gene: TRBV19
j_gene: TRBJ2-1

CDR3aa: CAWKKREGLGSYEQYF
d_gene: TRBD2
v_gene: TRBV30
j_gene: TRBJ2-7

CDR3aa: CASSVPGQGYYGYTF
d_gene: TRBD1
v_gene: TRBV19
j_gene: TRBJ1-2

CDR3aa: CTSSHTLREGERNEQYF
d_gene: -
v_gene: TRBV1
j_gene: TRBJ2-7

CDR3aa: CSVEKGASGAYEQYF
d_gene: TRBD2
v_gene: TRBV29-1
j_gene: TRBJ2-7

CDR3aa: CASSEGQGYGYTF
d_gene: TRBD1
v_gene: TRBV2
j_gene: TRBJ1-2

CDR3aa: CASAATQSRYEQYF
d_gene: -
v_gene: TRBV23-1
j_gene: TRBJ2-7

CDR3aa: CAWSVGTGEEKLFF
d_gene: TRBD1
v_gene: TRBV30
j_gene: TRBJ1-4

CDR3aa: CASSVNYWEAANYGYTF
d_gene: -
v_gene: TRBV19
j_gene: TRBJ1-2

CDR3aa: CASGAKQGLNEQFF
d_gene: TRBD1
v_gene: TRBV7-2
j_gene: TRBJ2-1

CDR3aa: CASTNRANGYTF
d_gene: -
v_gene: TRBV25-1
j_gene: TRBJ1-2

CDR3aa: CASSLAGTVSNQPQHF
d_gene: TRBD1
v_gene: TRBV7-2
j_gene: TRBJ1-5

CDR3aa: CASSPRTGSTGELFF
d_gene: TRBD1
v_gene: TRBV7-2
j_gene: TRBJ2-2

CDR3aa: CSVEPSTPREGSYNEQFF
d_gene: TRBD2
v_gene: TRBV29-1
j_gene: TRBJ2-1

CDR3aa: CATSRTGLYEQYF
d_gene: TRBD1
v_gene: TRBV15
j_gene: TRBJ2-7

CDR3aa: CASSQGGGMKDTQYF
d_gene: -
v_gene: TRBV4-1
j_gene: TRBJ2-3

CDR3aa: CASSQESGLAGYTGELFF
d_gene: TRBD2
v_gene: TRBV4-2
j_gene: TRBJ2-2

CDR3aa: CASSQEAVANTEAFF
d_gene: -
v_gene: TRBV4-3
j_gene: TRBJ1-1

CDR3aa: CASSASGTGVNEKLFF
d_gene: TRBD1
v_gene: TRBV28
j_gene: TRBJ1-4

CDR3aa: CARGLAGEETQYF
d_gene: -
v_gene: TRBV21-1
j_gene: TRBJ2-5

CDR3aa: CASSHRLAGRQETQYF
d_gene: TRBD2
v_gene: TRBV4-2
j_gene: TRBJ2-5

CDR3aa: CASSPTSGGGTTQYF
d_gene: TRBD2
v_gene: TRBV7-2
j_gene: TRBJ2-3

CDR3aa: CASSYGSGDSNQPQHF
d_gene: -
v_gene: TRBV6-6
j_gene: TRBJ1-5

CDR3aa: CASSHRDAHYNEQFF
d_gene: -
v_gene: TRBV7-6
j_gene: TRBJ2-1

CDR3aa: CASSYEGQGADEQYF
d_gene: TRBD1
v_gene: TRBV6-5
j_gene: TRBJ2-7

CDR3aa: CASSSLRDSEQYF
d_gene: -
v_gene: TRBV6-1
j_gene: TRBJ2-7

CDR3aa: CAIRVGGTDTQYF
d_gene: -
v_gene: TRBV10-3
j_gene: TRBJ2-3

CDR3aa: CASSTRFGAGMETQYF
d_gene: TRBD2
v_gene: TRBV28
j_gene: TRBJ2-5

CDR3aa: CASSGGTSRSYEQYF
d_gene: TRBD2
v_gene: TRBV2
j_gene: TRBJ2-7

CDR3aa: CASSLAGRGPDTQYF
d_gene: TRBD1
v_gene: TRBV5-4
j_gene: TRBJ2-3

CDR3aa: CASSQEGGGRVDGANVLTF
d_gene: -
v_gene: TRBV4-1
j_gene: TRBJ2-6

CDR3aa: CASSKTSGVAGTQYF
d_gene: TRBD2
v_gene: TRBV5-5
j_gene: TRBJ2-5

CDR3aa: CASSGRDGGPYGYTF
d_gene: -
v_gene: TRBV9
j_gene: TRBJ1-2

CDR3aa: CASSFAQAENIQYF
d_gene: -
v_gene: TRBV28
j_gene: TRBJ2-4

CDR3aa: CASSLDKPYEQYF
d_gene: -
v_gene: TRBV7-9
j_gene: TRBJ2-7

CDR3aa: CASRYGTGKNTGELFF
d_gene: TRBD1
v_gene: TRBV5-6
j_gene: TRBJ2-2

CDR3aa: CASSLTGRGGELFF
d_gene: -
v_gene: TRBV5-4
j_gene: TRBJ2-2

CDR3aa: CSARGGREQYF
d_gene: -
v_gene: TRBV20-1
j_gene: TRBJ2-7

CDR3aa: CASSLNPVTDTQYF
d_gene: -
v_gene: TRBV5-4
j_gene: TRBJ2-3

CDR3aa: CASSLARRGEQFF
d_gene: -
v_gene: TRBV5-1
j_gene: TRBJ2-1

CDR3aa: CASSERAGTNTGELFF
d_gene: TRBD2
v_gene: TRBV11-2
j_gene: TRBJ2-2

CDR3aa: CASSPGGGFDTEAFF
d_gene: -
v_gene: TRBV5-6
j_gene: TRBJ1-1

CDR3aa: CASSQDFSGPSSYNEQFF
d_gene: TRBD2
v_gene: TRBV4-2
j_gene: TRBJ2-1

CDR3aa: CASSISQGHQETQYF
d_gene: -
v_gene: TRBV19
j_gene: TRBJ2-5

CDR3aa: CASRAGADEKLFF
d_gene: -
v_gene: TRBV21-1
j_gene: TRBJ1-4

CDR3aa: CASSARGQVHYEQYF
d_gene: TRBD1
v_gene: TRBV11-2
j_gene: TRBJ2-7

CDR3aa: CASSLVLAGVDEQFF
d_gene: TRBD2
v_gene: TRBV7-8
j_gene: TRBJ2-1

CDR3aa: CASSVGTSGYNEQFF
d_gene: TRBD2
v_gene: TRBV9
j_gene: TRBJ2-1

CDR3aa: CASSQEPPGPGAKNIQYF
d_gene: -
v_gene: TRBV4-1
j_gene: TRBJ2-4